The next 28 T cell receptor beta chains were all read from a single sample in a study of cytomegalovirus exposure and HLA in healthy donors. Primers included in the PCR were 60 Vbeta and 13 Jbeta primers. Assay: immunoSEQ multiplex PCR; the TCRdb copy retains only in-frame clones and omits some. The data contain over 150,000 clones, about 80% of them singletons. The sample comprised PBMCs. These receptors originate from a man in his thirties or forties in good health and CMV-seropositive.

The V and J genes are TRBV21-1 and TRBJ2-3; the tabulated D call, TRBD1, remains unverified against the DNA. TRBV21-1 corresponds to a pseudogene. This CDR3 has 15 amino acids. The CDR3 DNA reads TGTGCCAGCAGACCGACAGGGGGAATCACAGATACGCAGTATTTT. Its protein is CASRPTGGITDTQYF.

The rearrangement links TRBV2 to TRBJ2-3; 13 nucleotides match TRBD2. V shed 6 bases and J 2 bases; nucleotides not matched to a gene: 11. Germline CDR1 and CDR2: SNHLY and FYNNEI. This CDR3 contains 18 residues. The CDR3 region has the DNA TGTGCCAGCAGCTGGACTAGCGGGAGTCGGGGTCCCACAGATACGCAGTATTTT. Translation: CASSWTSGSRGPTDTQYF.

The CDR3 nucleotides read TGTGCCAGCAGCTTAGCAGGAAGCGGGAAGGGCAATGAGCAGTTCTTC. It yields the protein CASSLAGSGKGNEQFF. This chain connects TRBV7-9 to TRBJ2-1; TRBD2 matches at 7 bases. The CDR3 is made up of 16 amino acids. The germline gives CDR1 SEHNR, CDR2 FQNEAQ (reference sequence). V was clipped by 0 bases and J by 6 bases; unmatched bases: 8.

This chain uses TRBV6-5 with TRBJ2-7; TRBD1 agrees at 7 bases. After removal of 7 bases from V and 5 bases from J, the junction contained 2 bases not matched to a gene. The CDR3 extends over 11 amino acids. Looked up from germline, CDR1 is MNHEY and CDR2 is SVGAGI. The CDR3 here is CASKRGHEQYF. The DNA for the CDR3 is TGTGCCAGCAAGAGGGGGCACGAGCAGTACTTC.

The chain uses TRBV19 and TRBJ1-4; D not certain. The V gene's germline CDR1 is LNHDA and CDR2 SQIVND (reference sequence). The CDR3 extends over 13 amino acids. With 3 bases removed from V and 7 bases from J, the gap between germline ends came to 9 bases. CDR3 bases: TGTGCCAGTAGTATTCGGGGTGGTGAAAAACTGTTTTTT. As protein: CASSIRGGEKLFF.

This chain joins TRBV28 and TRBJ2-2; 7 bases map to TRBD1. The CDR3 consists of 13 residues. Trimming cost V 6 bases and J 6 bases; bases outside gene matches: 4. CDR1 MDHEN and CDR2 SYDVKM come from the germline V gene. The CDR3 here is CASREGGSGELFF. CDR3 nucleotide sequence: TGTGCCAGCAGGGAAGGGGGCTCCGGGGAGCTGTTTTTT.

This clone was detected a few times. The chain carries TRBV5-5 and TRBJ1-2, with 9 bases fitting TRBD1. CDR3 length: 14 amino acids. J was trimmed by 5 bases and V by 4 bases; bases with no gene match: 6. Per the germline V gene, CDR1 is SGHKS and CDR2 is YYEKEE (reference sequence). CDR3 bases: TGTGCCAGCAGCCCACCCGGGACAGGGTATGGCTACACCTTC. Its protein is CASSPPGTGYGYTF.

Worth noting for this clone: Other DNA sequences in this sample translate to the same CDR3. In DNA form, the CDR3 reads TGCAGTGCTAGAGGTAGCTACGAGCAGTACTTC. Amino acids: CSARGSYEQYF. The V call is TRBV20-1, the J call TRBJ2-7; D gene uncertain. The CDR3 is 11 amino acids. Deletions cut 1 base from V and 3 bases from J, with 4 bases between. CDR1 is DFQATT and CDR2 is SNEGSKA in the germline V gene (reference sequence).

V gene TRBV7-9 combines with J gene TRBJ1-2; 8 bases line up with TRBD1. Germline trimming cut 3 bases from V and 4 bases from J; bases unmatched to any gene: 4. CDR1 and CDR2 from the germline V gene are SEHNR and FQNEAQ (reference sequence). The CDR3 consists of 14 residues. The chain's CDR3 is CASSLTTGAYGYTF. As DNA, the CDR3 is TGTGCCAGCAGCTTGACGACAGGGGCCTATGGCTACACCTTC.

This clone showed up just a few times. J is TRBJ2-7 and V is TRBV9; TRBD2 matches at 8 bases. The V segment lost 0 bases and the J segment 6 bases; nucleotides outside the gene matches: 8. CDR3 size: 15 residues. Looked up from germline, CDR1 is SGDLS and CDR2 is YYNGEE. CDR3 residues: CASSVGPLTSGEQYF. The DNA for the CDR3 is TGTGCCAGCAGCGTAGGCCCTCTTACTAGCGGCGAGCAGTACTTC.

In this sample, this clone turned up a few times. The rearrangement links TRBV28 to TRBJ1-1; 9 bases fit TRBD1. The CDR3 runs 15 residues. Trimming took 7 bases from V and 4 from J; bases not matched to a gene: 10. CDR1 MDHEN and CDR2 SYDVKM come from the germline V gene. CDR3 coding DNA: TGTGCCAGCAACACCTTGACAGGGGGGACCACTGAAGCTTTCTTT. Residues: CASNTLTGGTTEAFF.

This chain links TRBV4-2 with TRBJ2-1; D may be TRBD2 (6 bases). V was pared by 1 base and J by 2 bases, with 12 bases between. The V gene's germline CDR1 is LGHNA and CDR2 YNFKEQ. The CDR3 spans 16 residues. CDR3 region: CASSQVAAVTYNEQFF. For the CDR3, the DNA is TGTGCCAGCAGCCAAGTAGCGGCTGTAACCTACAATGAGCAGTTCTTC.

The CDR3 loop is CASGLGVQIQETQYF. As DNA, the CDR3 is TGTGCTAGTGGTTTGGGGGTACAGATTCAAGAGACCCAGTACTTC. J is TRBJ2-5 and V is TRBV12-5; D is unclear. The germline V and J ends were trimmed by 1 base and 2 bases, with 11 bases remaining between them. The germline V gene has CDR1 LGHNT and CDR2 FRNRAP. The CDR3 loop spans 15 amino acids.

This chain connects TRBV5-5 to TRBJ1-2; a possible D gene is TRBD1 (6 bases). Germline V gene data show CDR1 as SGHKS and CDR2 as YYEKEE (reference sequence). The V end was cut by 3 bases, the J end by 7 bases, with 16 bases between. CDR3 length equals 14 residues. The CDR3 DNA is TGTGCCAGCAGCTGGGGGGGCGGGACGACTGGCTACACCTTC. Translated, it gives CASSWGGGTTGYTF.

This rearrangement joins TRBV7-3 to TRBJ2-3, with TRBD2 matching 7 bases. From germline, CDR1 is SGHTA and CDR2 FQGTGA. The length of the CDR3 is 12 residues. With V trimmed by 3 bases and J by 6 bases, 0 bases remained unmatched. CDR3 nucleotides: TGTGCCAGCAGCTTCGGGGGGGATACGCAGTATTTT. As protein: CASSFGGDTQYF.

In this sample, this clone turned up a few times. The chain carries TRBV28 and TRBJ2-7, with TRBD2 as a possible D gene (5 bases). V was pared by 7 bases and J by 5 bases, with 18 bases between. Per the germline V gene, CDR1 is MDHEN and CDR2 is SYDVKM. The CDR3 contains 14 residues. The CDR3 nucleotides are TGTGCCAGCACCCCCGCAGGTAGCGTCAACGAGCAGTACTTC. Its protein is CASTPAGSVNEQYF.

The chain links TRBV5-8 to TRBJ2-5, with 14 nucleotides matching TRBD2. The CDR3 extends over 19 amino acids. V lost 3 bases and J lost 3; bases outside the gene matches: 13. From germline, CDR1 is SGHTS and CDR2 YDEGEE. The CDR3 DNA reads TGTGCCAGCAGCTGGACCGGGACTAGCGGGAGTAGGGTCAAAGAGACCCAGTACTTC. It is translated as CASSWTGTSGSRVKETQYF.

V usage is TRBV4-2 and J usage is TRBJ2-7, with 7 bases fitting TRBD1. Germline loops: CDR1 LGHNA, CDR2 YNFKEQ. Germline trimming cut 4 bases from V and 12 bases from J; bases unmatched to any gene: 21. The length of the CDR3 is 16 residues. CDR3 DNA: TGTGCCAGCAGCCCCGCCGGGACAGCAGAAAGCGGTGGTCTGTACTTC. Amino acids: CASSPAGTAESGGLYF.

V gene TRBV29-1 combines with J gene TRBJ2-5, with D unclear. The V gene lost 4 bases and the J gene lost 4 bases, with 7 bases spanning the gap. Per the germline V gene, CDR1 is SQVTM and CDR2 is ANQGSEA. The CDR3 spans 11 residues. The CDR3 bases are TGCAGCGTTGCCCCCAGAGAGACCCAGTACTTC. This gives the protein CSVAPRETQYF.

This chain links TRBV10-1 with TRBJ2-5; a weak D match, TRBD1 (5 bases). Germline CDR1 and CDR2: WNHNN and SYGVQD (reference sequence). This CDR3 comprises 15 residues. With 0 bases removed from V and 3 bases from J, the gap between germline ends came to 11 bases. CDR3 sequence (DNA): TGCGCCAGCAGTGAGTCGCTCGGACAAGAAGAGACCCAGTACTTC. Translation: CASSESLGQEETQYF.

V usage is TRBV28 and J usage is TRBJ1-4; 9 bases are shared with TRBD1. The germline V gene has CDR1 MDHEN and CDR2 SYDVKM. J gave up 6 bases and V 5 bases, and 7 bases lay outside the gene matches. The CDR3 extends over 15 amino acids. The chain's CDR3 is CASSVPGQGDEKLFF. As DNA, the CDR3 is TGTGCCAGCAGTGTACCGGGACAGGGAGATGAAAAACTGTTTTTT.

The rearrangement links TRBV18 to TRBJ1-1, with D possibly TRBD1 on 5 matching bases. CDR3 length: 15 residues. The V end was cut by 6 bases, the J end by 0 bases, with 14 bases between. The germline CDR1 and CDR2 sequences are KGHSH and LQKENI. Here the CDR3 reads CASSSVGGMNTEAFF. CDR3 sequence (DNA): TGTGCCAGCTCGTCTGTTGGGGGGATGAACACTGAAGCTTTCTTT.

The J gene is TRBJ2-2, the V gene TRBV4-2; possible D gene TRBD1, 7 bases. From germline, CDR1 is LGHNA and CDR2 YNFKEQ. With 4 bases removed from V and 5 bases from J, the gap between germline ends came to 17 bases. CDR3 length: 16 amino acids. CDR3 loop: CASSPPEGAITGELFF. CDR3 bases: TGTGCCAGCAGCCCCCCGGAGGGGGCAATAACCGGGGAGCTGTTTTTT.

The rearrangement links TRBV5-6 to TRBJ2-5, with D possibly being TRBD2 (5 bases). Germline V lookup: CDR1 SGHDT, CDR2 YYEEEE. The CDR3 sequence is 15 residues long. V gave up 4 bases and J gave up 5 bases, with 18 bases separating them. The CDR3 sequence: CASSPGSLARETQYF. The CDR3 DNA is TGTGCCAGCAGCCCCGGATCTCTAGCACGGGAGACCCAGTACTTC.

The CDR3 sequence: CASSLRGTGAVNTEAFF. CDR3 nucleotides: TGTGCCAGCAGCTTACGTGGGACAGGGGCCGTCAACACTGAAGCTTTCTTT. The chain links TRBV7-8 to TRBJ1-1, with 10 bases that match TRBD1. CDR3 length: 17 amino acids. The V gene's germline CDR1 is SGHVS and CDR2 FQNEAQ. Trimming took 2 bases from V and 2 from J; bases not matched to a gene: 8.

This sequence joins TRBV7-3 and TRBJ1-1; D is possibly TRBD1 (6 bases). Trimming left V 8 bases short and J 12 bases short, with 16 bases between. CDR3 length: 11 residues. The germline V gene encodes CDR1 SGHTA and CDR2 FQGTGA. CDR3 region: CASVGGGGTFF. The CDR3, as DNA: TGTGCCAGCGTGGGGGGGGGCGGGACTTTCTTT.

The V and J genes are TRBV28 and TRBJ2-1; D is perhaps TRBD2 (5 bases). V lost 5 bases and J lost 8, with 16 bases in between. The CDR3 is 14 residues long. Per germline, CDR1 MDHEN and CDR2 SYDVKM. The CDR3 DNA reads TGTGCCAGCAGTCTAGGTGGGAGAGGCGATGAGCAGTTCTTC. It codes for CASSLGGRGDEQFF.

V usage is TRBV27 and J usage is TRBJ2-5, with unresolved D. The assigned J gene may be wrong: the sequence end matches TRBJ2-7 better. The CDR3 totals 14 residues. The germline CDR1 and CDR2 sequences are MNHEY and SMNVEV (reference sequence). The CDR3 region is CASSLSVTAREQYF. The CDR3, as DNA: TGTGCCAGCAGTTTATCGGTAACAGCCCGCGAGCAGTACTTC.